This T cell receptor (beta chain) was captured by sequencing in a study of CD8+ T cells in alopecia areata. Study context: Twice daily, treated patients received 5 to 10 mg of oral tofacitinib. Study-wide findings and caveats: Patients showed less clear TCR sequence sharing than mice, possibly partly because of HLA diversity.

In each case, RNA was isolated and then reverse transcribed into cDNA as the sequencing template. Here immunoSEQ multiplex PCR was the method, and the copy in TCRdb shows in-frame clones only, minus some. This table holds just over 150,000 clones, around 55% found once. Germline-derived CDR1 and CDR2 are SGHVS and FNYEAQ. After removal of 2 bases from V and 9 bases from J, the junction contained 4 bases not matched to a gene. The CDR3 spans 14 residues. Alopecia areata patients provided lesional scalp punch biopsies and peripheral blood. Comments on this clone: Its antigen is unknown.

The chain recombines TRBV7-6 with TRBJ1-6; the match to TRBD1 covers 7 bases. Sequencing was performed on CD8+ T cells sorted from blood, taken at week 0. The clonotype comes from a human donor with alopecia areata. As DNA, the CDR3 is TGTGCCAGCAGCTTAAAGGGGGCTGGTTCACCCCTCCACTTT. Residues: CASSLKGAGSPLHF.